These 20 T cell receptor beta chains came from one sample sequenced in a study of CXCR3-negative and CXCR3-positive naive CD8 T cells (dated by TCRdb to about 2019). Summary of the overall study and its limitations: TRB CDR3s from CXCR3-positive naive cells showed higher hydrophobicity (lower Kidera factor 4), lower energy, and higher strength and volume indices than CXCR3-negative naive cells.

TCRdb lists the instrument as NextSeq 550. The Human TCR Profiling Kit (MiLaboratory) was used to make UMI-labeled 5' RACE TRB cDNA libraries. TCRdb reprocessed the reads, and each CDR3 protein sequence is entered once, without DNA. The sample's table covers 130,000 to 150,000 distinct CDR3 sequences. Of the sample, roughly 0.28% falls within the top ten clones. These TCRs are of unknown antigen specificity. The sequenced sample consisted of naive CXCR3+ CD8+ T cells from blood. This specimen's cell subset or site label, interpreted: CD45RO-CCR7+CD27+CD95- naive CD8+ T cells expressing CXCR3 (TNR3+). These receptor sequences come from a human donor in good health. Some clones in this sample may be carry-over from other donors' samples.

The chain joins TRBV27 to TRBJ2-7; as DNA is missing, the TRBD1 call by TCRdb cannot be tested. This CDR3 spans 13 amino acids. The germline CDR1 and CDR2 sequences are MNHEY and SMNVEV (reference sequence). The CDR3 region is CASSLNRHYEQYF.

J is TRBJ1-2 and V is TRBV6-2 or TRBV6-3. CDR1 is MNHEY, CDR2 SVGEGT, per germline. The CDR3 runs to 12 residues. The CDR3 sequence is CATTVGDYGYTF.

The chain recombines TRBV28 with TRBJ2-5. This CDR3 has 14 amino acids. Germline V CDR1 and CDR2: MDHEN, SYDVKM. CDR3 sequence: CASSLSHQQETQYF.

The V and J genes are TRBV28 and TRBJ1-1; the TCRdb call, TRBD1, lacks DNA for checking. Germline CDR1 and CDR2: MDHEN and SYDVKM. The CDR3 spans 15 residues. The CDR3 sequence: CASTAYGGMNTEAFF. The whole variable domain, remainder taken from reference TRBV28 and TRBJ1-1, is DVKVTQSSRYLVKRTGEKVFLECVQDMDHENMFWYRQDPGLGLRLIYFSYDVKMKEKGDIPEGYSVSREKKERFSLILESASTNQTSMYLCASTAYGGMNTEAFFGQGTRLTVV.

The V call is TRBV7-9, the J call TRBJ2-1; TCRdb outputs TRBD2, but without DNA this stays unchecked. Germline CDR1 reads SEHNR; CDR2 reads FQNEAQ (reference sequence). The CDR3 extends over 18 amino acids. This CDR3 reads CASSSGTSGRALFNEQFF.

The rearrangement links TRBV20-1 to TRBJ2-5. CDR1 and CDR2 (germline): DFQATT, SNEGSKA (reference sequence). The CDR3 has 16 amino acids. CDR3 protein: CSASSSASGVTETQYF.

The chain combines TRBV29-1 with TRBJ1-2. This CDR3 has 11 residues. The germline CDR1 and CDR2 sequences are SQVTM and ANQGSEA. This CDR3 is CSFRDSHGYTF.

This chain connects TRBV7-9 to TRBJ2-3; the D call from TCRdb, TRBD2, cannot be confirmed without DNA. The germline V gene has CDR1 SEHNR and CDR2 FQNEAQ (reference sequence). The CDR3 consists of 16 residues. The chain's CDR3 is CASSNLGGDAGDTQYF.

CDR3: CATSREPGVATWELFF. The chain links TRBV15 to TRBJ2-2; TCRdb gives TRBD2 as the D gene, but with no DNA this cannot be confirmed. The CDR3 has 16 residues. Germline V gene data show CDR1 as LNHNV and CDR2 as YYDKDF (reference sequence).

The rearrangement joins TRBV6-6 to TRBJ1-1; checking the TCRdb D call of TRBD1 is not possible without DNA. Germline V gene data show CDR1 as MNHNY and CDR2 as SVGAGI (reference sequence). This CDR3 is built from 17 residues. The CDR3 here is CASSAAAGQIMNTEAFF.

CDR3 sequence: CASSLAGLTLETQYF. The V call is TRBV28, the J call TRBJ2-5; the D gene TCRdb calls, TRBD2, cannot be checked with no DNA. In germline, CDR1 is MDHEN, CDR2 SYDVKM. The CDR3 loop spans 15 amino acids.

The rearrangement joins TRBV20-1 to TRBJ2-1; no DNA is available, so the TRBD2 call from TCRdb remains unchecked. The length of the CDR3 is 14 residues. Germline V CDR1 and CDR2: DFQATT, SNEGSKA (reference sequence). The CDR3 here is CSASTGLTTMQQFF.

The genes are TRBV11-2 and TRBJ2-2; with no DNA, the TCRdb D assignment of TRBD1 cannot be verified. The CDR3 is 14 residues long. Germline values: CDR1 SGHAT, CDR2 FQNNGV. The CDR3 here is CASSFRQGPAELFF.

The chain combines TRBV5-6 with TRBJ2-7; the D call of TRBD2 rests on TCRdb alone, since no DNA is present to check it. The CDR3 is 14 amino acids. Germline CDR1 is SGHDT and CDR2 is YYEEEE. The CDR3 reads CASSFGTAPYEQYF. Full variable domain (remainder filled in from reference TRBV5-6 and TRBJ2-7): DAGVTQSPTHLIKTRGQQVTLRCSPKSGHDTVSWYQQALGQGPQFIFQYYEEEERQRGNFPDRFSGHQFPNYSSELNVNALLLGDSALYLCASSFGTAPYEQYFGPGTRLTVT.

The chain has TRBV29-1 and TRBJ1-3; TCRdb outputs TRBD1, but without DNA this stays unchecked. The CDR3 sequence is 15 residues long. CDR1 is SQVTM and CDR2 is ANQGSEA in the germline V gene. The CDR3 protein is CSVEDPTGPGNTIYF.

The gene calls are TRBV7-3 and TRBJ1-1. The CDR3 totals 14 residues. Germline V gene lookup returns CDR1 SGHTA and CDR2 FQGTGA. The CDR3 is CASSLIDGNTEAFF.

The chain links TRBV27 to TRBJ2-7; TCRdb's D call of TRBD1 is untestable without DNA. This CDR3 has 13 residues. Germline V CDR1 and CDR2: MNHEY, SMNVEV (reference sequence). The CDR3 is CASSRGVMNEQYF.

This chain links TRBV29-1 with TRBJ2-7; TCRdb's assignment of TRBD1 cannot be checked, as there is no DNA. CDR1 is SQVTM and CDR2 is ANQGSEA in the germline V gene. There are 13 residues in the CDR3. The CDR3 loop is CSVEADRVHEQYF.

This chain links TRBV7-3 with TRBJ2-2. The CDR3 consists of 12 residues. CDR1 is SGHTA, CDR2 FQGTGA, per germline. CDR3 in amino acids: CASSLTDGELFF.

The chain joins TRBV13 to TRBJ2-2; there is no DNA to check the TCRdb D call of TRBD1. Germline CDR1 PRHDT, CDR2 FYEKMQ (reference sequence). This CDR3 spans 16 amino acids. CDR3 sequence: CASSWDIPKGTGELFF.